This T cell receptor (beta chain) was recorded in a study of response to subunit inactivated influenza vaccine. MiXCR, applied by TCRdb to the RT-PCR reads, yields one record per CDR3 protein. The sample lists roughly 700,000 distinct CDR3 sequences; more than 15% were seen once. V trimming: 1 base; J trimming: 5 bases; junction bases outside the gene matches: 5. Germline assignment: CDR1 MGHRA and CDR2 YSYEKL. This CDR3 contains 16 residues. This clonotype was found once. The rearrangement joins TRBV4-1 to TRBJ2-2, with 9 bases identical to TRBD1. Sequenced here: PBMCs from blood, sampled 11 to 12 days after vaccination. This clonotype was sampled from a man aged 50 to 59 who received an inactivated influenza vaccine. CDR3 nucleotides: TGCGCCAGCAGCCAAGGGGACAGGGACGAGACCGGGGAGCTGTTTTTT. The encoded protein is CASSQGDRDETGELFF.